These T cell receptor beta chains were read from a single sample in a study of cytomegalovirus exposure and HLA in healthy donors. Assay used: immunoSEQ multiplex PCR; TCRdb lists only in-frame clones, some missing. In the table there are under 200,000 clones, around three quarters of which are singletons. The sample taken for sequencing was PBMCs. Receptors were obtained from a man aged 50 to 60 in good health and CMV-seropositive. CDR3s include the opening cysteine and the closing phenylalanine or tryptophan. Each record gives: D gene, clone size, J gene, V gene, CDR3 DNA, CDR3 protein. A D gene is named only where the DNA matches it firmly. Some rows mark clone size as missing; the rest say once, few, many or name a class of expanded clone.

D gene: .
clone size: .
J gene: TRBJ1-2
V gene: TRBV7-2
CDR3 DNA: TGTGCCAGCAGCTTAGAACGCCACAGAAACTCTGGCTACACCTTC
CDR3 protein: CASSLERHRNSGYTF

D gene: TRBD1
clone size: .
J gene: TRBJ1-1
V gene: TRBV7-3
CDR3 DNA: TGTGCCAGCAGCACGGGGACAGGACGCACTGAAGCTTTCTTT
CDR3 protein: CASSTGTGRTEAFF

D gene: TRBD1
clone size: .
J gene: TRBJ2-7
V gene: TRBV5-4
CDR3 DNA: TGTGCCAGCAGCTTGGTGACAGGGGGTTCCGAGCAGTACTTC
CDR3 protein: CASSLVTGGSEQYF

D gene: TRBD1
clone size: .
J gene: TRBJ2-7
V gene: TRBV27
CDR3 DNA: TGTGCCAGCAGGACCCCGGGACAGGGCTCCTACGAGCAGTACTTC
CDR3 protein: CASRTPGQGSYEQYF

D gene: TRBD1
clone size: once
J gene: TRBJ2-3
V gene: TRBV5-5
CDR3 DNA: TGTGCCAGCAGCACTCGACAGGGGGCGGACACAGATACGCAGTATTTT
CDR3 protein: CASSTRQGADTDTQYF

D gene: .
clone size: .
J gene: TRBJ2-7
V gene: TRBV6-5
CDR3 DNA: TGTGCCAGCAGTTACCTGAGCTCCTACGAGCAGTACTTC
CDR3 protein: CASSYLSSYEQYF

D gene: TRBD1
clone size: .
J gene: TRBJ2-5
V gene: TRBV10-2
CDR3 DNA: TGCGCCAGCAGCGACCCCACGGGACAGGGGGCCCTAGAGACCCAGTACTTC
CDR3 protein: CASSDPTGQGALETQYF

D gene: TRBD1
clone size: .
J gene: TRBJ1-6
V gene: TRBV28
CDR3 DNA: TGTGCCAGCAGTGGACAGGAATATAATTCACCCCTCCACTTT
CDR3 protein: CASSGQEYNSPLHF

D gene: .
clone size: .
J gene: TRBJ1-6
V gene: TRBV4-2
CDR3 DNA: TGTGCCAGCAGCCAAGGACAGACCTACCCACCCCTCCACTTT
CDR3 protein: CASSQGQTYPPLHF

D gene: .
clone size: .
J gene: TRBJ2-4
V gene: TRBV21-1
CDR3 DNA: TGTGCCAGCAGCAAAGTGGGGGGGCTGGGCAAAAACATTCAGTACTTC
CDR3 protein: CASSKVGGLGKNIQYF

D gene: .
clone size: .
J gene: TRBJ2-2
V gene: TRBV7-9
CDR3 DNA: TGTGCCGGGAATTTTAGGGGCAGGGGAAGCACCGGGGAGCTGTTTTTT
CDR3 protein: CAGNFRGRGSTGELFF

D gene: .
clone size: .
J gene: TRBJ2-2
V gene: TRBV9
CDR3 DNA: TGTGCCAGCAGCGTAGCCCCGTGGGCAGCGAACACCGGGGAGCTGTTTTTT
CDR3 protein: CASSVAPWAANTGELFF

D gene: TRBD2
clone size: .
J gene: TRBJ2-1
V gene: TRBV11-2
CDR3 DNA: TGTGCCAGCAGAGAAAGCGGGGGCAGCTACAATGAGCAGTTCTTC
CDR3 protein: CASRESGGSYNEQFF

D gene: TRBD2
clone size: .
J gene: TRBJ2-7
V gene: TRBV6-6
CDR3 DNA: TGTGCCAGCAGTTACGGCCTAGCGGGGGGCCCACAGCAGTACTTC
CDR3 protein: CASSYGLAGGPQQYF

D gene: .
clone size: .
J gene: TRBJ2-7
V gene: TRBV9
CDR3 DNA: TGTGCCAGCAGCGTAGGAGGCCTGAGCTCCTACGAGCAGTACTTC
CDR3 protein: CASSVGGLSSYEQYF

D gene: TRBD1
clone size: .
J gene: TRBJ2-7
V gene: TRBV9
CDR3 DNA: TGTGCCAGCAGCGTAGACAACAGGGGCTACGAGCAGTACTTC
CDR3 protein: CASSVDNRGYEQYF

D gene: TRBD2
clone size: .
J gene: TRBJ2-5
V gene: TRBV4-3
CDR3 DNA: TGCGCCAGCAGCTCCCTGGGGGGCGGGGGGGCAGAGACCCAGTACTTC
CDR3 protein: CASSSLGGGGAETQYF